The present T cell receptor beta chain was sequenced within a study of blood T cell repertoires in COVID-19. Study in general: COVID-19 samples collected from the United States, Italy and Spain covered acute and convalescent phases.

The CDR3 consists of 15 residues. V dropped 5 bases and J dropped 4; count of bases not matched to a gene: 8. Germline V gene data show CDR1 as SEHNR and CDR2 as FQNEAQ (reference sequence). Participants' own reports of clinical history determined their cohort assignment. In the authors' workflow: Estimation of nucleated cell counts was performed using reference gene primer amplification. Profiled with immunoSEQ multiplex PCR; TCRdb holds only in-frame clones, not every one. That table is the source of V, J and clone size, and D and trimming were worked out from the DNA. The table lists about 390,000 clones, approximately 87% of them singletons.

This receptor was identified in a woman aged 50 to 60 who had recovered from COVID-19. This chain links TRBV7-9 with TRBJ2-1; 7 nucleotides agree with TRBD2. Material: PBMCs or T cells enriched from blood (not recorded which). The chain's CDR3 is CASSQAGTNYNEQFF. For the CDR3, the DNA is TGTGCCAGCAGCCAAGCGGGGACTAATTACAATGAGCAGTTCTTC. Full variable domain (missing parts from reference TRBV7-9 and TRBJ2-1): DTGVSQNPRHKITKRGQNVTFRCDPISEHNRLYWYRQTLGQGPEFLTYFQNEAQLEKSRLLSDRFSAERPKGSFSTLEIQRTEQGDSAMYLCASSQAGTNYNEQFFGPGTRLTVL.